This T cell receptor (beta chain) was retrieved from a study of CD8 T cells in Susac syndrome (dated by TCRdb to the late 2010s). For context, the study as a whole: Repertoire sequencing was used to test whether CD8+ T cell activation and differentiation in Susac syndrome was antigen driven. The study compared CD8+ T cell repertoire clonality among roughly 12 healthy donors, about 14 Susac syndrome patients and about 16 multiple sclerosis patients.

Beyond this particular receptor, the publication reports: The number of individuals in the TCR sequencing and HLA analysis was acknowledged as relatively small.

Peripheral blood CD8+ and CD4+ T cells from healthy donors, Susac syndrome patients and multiple sclerosis patients were profiled using high-throughput TCR beta sequencing. Healthy donors were included as age- and sex-matched controls. Bulk CD8+ and CD4+ T cells were purified by magnetic negative isolation, whereas CD8+ TEMRA cells were enriched by FACS. Blood was drawn into EDTA tubes, processed within 24 hours, and PBMCs were isolated by density gradient centrifugation. PBMCs intended for TCR sequencing were frozen in liquid nitrogen and were later thawed in a 37 degrees C water bath. The sorted or isolated CD4+, CD8+ and CD8+ TEMRA cells had a purity of 90% or higher. The CDR3 contains 17 residues, cysteine and phenylalanine counted. Just the 51-base CDR3 DNA is kept, in frame starting at base 1. Via the germline V gene, CDR1 is SGHVS and CDR2 FNYEAQ. The V and J ends are trimmed by 4 bases and 3 bases, leaving 20 bases between them.

Comments on this clonotype: Its antigen is still unknown. No much larger clone is present one base from it, and per-base qualities are unavailable.

RNA was extracted using the RNeasy kit, and roughly 0.5 to 1 ug of the RNA was reverse transcribed with random hexamers. The immunoSEQ multiplex PCR assay, which covers 54 Vbeta and 13 Jbeta segments, was used to amplify TCR beta CDR3 regions. Bias from PCR amplification was corrected by using a synthetic template baseline for primer optimization and for computational correction. In the paper's pipeline: Reads were annotated to V, D and J genes according to IMGT and were analyzed with immunoSEQ Analyzer, with only productive sequences retained. Clonality was calculated as one minus the Shannon entropy normalized by log2 of the number of productive unique sequences. For each patient and control, public and private clones were evaluated among the 100 most prevalent clones. Susac-specific clones were defined as absent from healthy and MS cohorts, around 980 published viral clones and other ImmuneACCESS disease sequences. The public reads were quality trimmed at Q25 with fastp and then assembled into clones with MiXCR by TCRdb, keeping productive beta chains. Rows matching on CDR3 protein sequence are summarized as one entry with the most common DNA and genes. These V and J calls are TCRdb output, not the study's own analysis. Present in this sample are roughly 140,000 distinct CDR3 sequences, nearly 95% of which were seen just once. The top ten clonotypes cover around 0.29% of the sample.

Sequences were obtained from CD8+ T cells from PBMCs. The source of this sequence is a human donor in good health. Rearrangement joined TRBV7-6 to TRBJ2-3, with a weak D call of TRBD1 (6 bases match). The nucleotide sequence is TGTGCCAGCAGCTCATCCAAGTCGGGACAAGAAACAGATACGCAGTATTTT. Translated, it reads CASSSSKSGQETDTQYF.